This TCR beta chain is drawn from a study of blood T cell repertoires in COVID-19. The length of the CDR3 is 15 residues. Trimming took 1 base from V and 9 from J; bases not matched to a gene: 10. Germline V gene lookup returns CDR1 SGHNT and CDR2 YYREEE (reference sequence). Sequencing used immunoSEQ multiplex PCR; TCRdb keeps in-frame clones, though not all of them. This sample carries about 270,000 clones, around 86% of them seen once, and the ten largest clones take 2.5% to 3%. This TCR derives from a woman aged 60-75 years with active or convalescent COVID-19. Sequenced input: peripheral blood. The chain couples TRBV5-4 to TRBJ2-1; 7 positions agree with TRBD1. CDR3 DNA sequence: TGTGCCAGCAGCTTGCCGCAACAGGGGATCTCTGAGCAGTTCTTC. Protein: CASSLPQQGISEQFF.